The 14 T cell receptor beta chains presented below share a single source sample, sequenced in a study of T cell changes during pregnancy in multiple sclerosis. Only in-frame clones appear in the TCRdb table, and some are missing; sequencing was by immunoSEQ multiplex PCR. The sample holds about 76,000 clones, around 90% seen once. The sample here was peripheral blood, taken in the first trimester of pregnancy. The receptors here all came from a female donor in good health, enrolled as a control in a pregnancy study.

The rearrangement links TRBV28 to TRBJ2-1; 11 bases fit TRBD2. With V trimmed by 4 bases and J by 8 bases, 16 bases remained unmatched. The CDR3 has 18 amino acids. Per germline, CDR1 MDHEN and CDR2 SYDVKM. The CDR3 sequence: CASSSTNLLAGVRDEQFF. The CDR3 bases are TGTGCCAGCAGTTCCACTAACTTACTAGCGGGAGTTCGGGATGAGCAGTTCTTC.

The CDR3 DNA reads as TGTGCCAGCAGTGAAGCCTCAGCTAACTATGGCTACACCTTC. Encoded protein: CASSEASANYGYTF. This chain connects TRBV2 to TRBJ1-2; unclear D gene. Germline V lookup: CDR1 SNHLY, CDR2 FYNNEI. The CDR3 has 14 residues. V was pared by 0 bases and J by 0 bases, with 5 bases between.

This rearrangement joins TRBV27 to TRBJ2-2, with 9 bases lining up with TRBD2. The CDR3 sequence is 16 residues long. Germline values: CDR1 MNHEY, CDR2 SMNVEV (reference sequence). V dropped 2 bases and J dropped 4; count of bases not matched to a gene: 5. CDR3: CASSLVRGRGTGELFF. The CDR3 DNA reads TGTGCCAGCAGTTTAGTACGCGGGAGGGGCACCGGGGAGCTGTTTTTT.

This chain uses TRBV15 with TRBJ2-5, with D perhaps TRBD1 (5 bases). The CDR3 totals 12 residues. CDR1 and CDR2 from the germline V gene are LNHNV and YYDKDF (reference sequence). Trimming shortened V by 9 bases and J by 3 bases, and 11 bases separated the two germline ends. The CDR3 DNA follows: TGTGCCACGACCCAGGGTAAAGAGACCCAGTACTTC. Encoded protein: CATTQGKETQYF.

The chain couples TRBV14 to TRBJ1-1; 8 nucleotides align to TRBD1. The CDR3 has 16 residues. Unmatched junction bases numbered 12, after V lost 4 bases and J lost 5 bases. The germline gives CDR1 SGHDN, CDR2 FVKESK. The CDR3 here is CASSPLRDRQSTEAFF. CDR3 coding DNA: TGTGCCAGCAGCCCCCTCCGGGACAGGCAGAGTACTGAAGCTTTCTTT.

The V and J genes are TRBV7-9 and TRBJ2-7; D is uncertain. Germline values: CDR1 SEHNR, CDR2 FQNEAQ (reference sequence). V lost 5 bases and J 6 bases, leaving 8 bases between the germline ends. The CDR3 extends over 11 amino acids. The CDR3 bases are TGTGCCAGCAGCGGCGGAGTCGAGCAGTACTTC. Amino acid sequence: CASSGGVEQYF.

The chain recombines TRBV6-5 with TRBJ1-6; 8 bases are shared with TRBD1. J gave up 8 bases and V 4 bases, and 7 bases lay outside the gene matches. This CDR3 contains 15 residues. The germline CDR1 and CDR2 sequences are MNHEY and SVGAGI. This CDR3 is CASSFSGGAYSPLHF. CDR3 nucleotides: TGTGCCAGCAGTTTCTCAGGGGGCGCTTATTCACCCCTCCACTTT.

The DNA for the CDR3 is TGTGCCAGCAGGGGGAGGGGGAATACTGAAGCTTTCTTT. Translated, it gives CASRGRGNTEAFF. The chain has TRBV28 and TRBJ1-1, with D tentatively TRBD1 (6 bases). Germline CDR1 reads MDHEN; CDR2 reads SYDVKM. The V end lost 6 bases, the J end lost 5 bases, and 13 bases lay between the germline ends. The CDR3 loop spans 13 amino acids.

This chain joins TRBV5-1 and TRBJ2-7; 7 positions match TRBD1. CDR1 is SGHRS and CDR2 is YFSETQ in the germline V gene. This CDR3 comprises 15 residues. V was clipped by 3 bases and J by 2 bases; unmatched bases: 8. Here the CDR3 DNA reads TGCGCCAGCAGCTCCCAACCGGGACAGACCTACGAGCAGTACTTC. It is translated as CASSSQPGQTYEQYF.

The sample holds one count of this clone. This chain uses TRBV12-5 with TRBJ1-2; D is unresolved. CDR3 length equals 15 residues. Germline-derived CDR1 and CDR2 are LGHNT and FRNRAP. V was pared by 0 bases and J by 3 bases, with 11 bases between. The CDR3 nucleotides read TGTGCTAGTGGTTTGGTAAATCTAGACCACTATGGCTACACCTTC. Residues: CASGLVNLDHYGYTF.

The chain joins TRBV18 to TRBJ2-5; the D gene is possibly TRBD2 (5 bases). Germline loops: CDR1 KGHSH, CDR2 LQKENI. Trimming took off 4 bases at V and 0 bases at J, with 9 bases between the two ends. The CDR3 loop spans 14 amino acids. The CDR3 sequence: CASSRSGNQETQYF. Written as DNA, the CDR3 is TGTGCCAGCTCACGGTCGGGGAACCAAGAGACCCAGTACTTC.

About this clone itself: One end of the junction does not line up with germline, which may come from a read error. CDR3 sequence (DNA): TGTGCCAGCAGCTTGCGGGACAGGGCGGTCCCTCGGTTC. Residues: CASSLRDRAVPRF. The chain combines TRBV13 with TRBJ2-7; TRBD1 aligns across 9 bases. CDR3 length: 13 amino acids. The V gene's germline CDR1 is PRHDT and CDR2 FYEKMQ (reference sequence).

This clone came up once. CDR3 amino acids: CASSPDGSGDTQYF. The DNA for the CDR3 is TGTGCCAGCAGCCCAGACGGCTCGGGGGATACGCAGTATTTT. The chain carries TRBV4-2 and TRBJ2-3; a weak D match, TRBD2 (5 bases). CDR1 LGHNA and CDR2 YNFKEQ come from the germline V gene. CDR3 size: 14 residues. The V end was cut by 4 bases, the J end by 6 bases, with 14 bases between.

This clone was picked up one time. This sequence joins TRBV2 and TRBJ2-4, with a weak D call TRBD1 (5 bases). This CDR3 has 15 amino acids. Germline assignment: CDR1 SNHLY and CDR2 FYNNEI. Trimming removed 5 bases at V and 7 bases at J, with 18 bases between. CDR3 DNA sequence: TGTGCCAGCAGTCTCCAGCAGGGTATATCTAACATTCAGTACTTC. Protein sequence: CASSLQQGISNIQYF.